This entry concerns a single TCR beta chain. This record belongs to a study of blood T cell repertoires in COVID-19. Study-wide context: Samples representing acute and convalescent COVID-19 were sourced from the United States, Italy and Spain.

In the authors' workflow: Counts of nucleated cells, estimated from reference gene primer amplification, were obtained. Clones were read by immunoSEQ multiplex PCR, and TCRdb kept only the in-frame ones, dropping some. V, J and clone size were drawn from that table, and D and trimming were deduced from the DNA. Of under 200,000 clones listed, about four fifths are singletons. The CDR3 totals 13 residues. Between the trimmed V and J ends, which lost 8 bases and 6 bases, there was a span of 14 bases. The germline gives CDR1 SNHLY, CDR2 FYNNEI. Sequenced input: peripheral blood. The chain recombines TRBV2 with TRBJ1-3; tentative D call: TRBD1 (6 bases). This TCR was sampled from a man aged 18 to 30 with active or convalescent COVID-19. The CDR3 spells CASRNAGVNTIYF. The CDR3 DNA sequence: TGTGCCAGCCGTAACGCAGGGGTAAACACCATATATTTT.